Listed below are T cell receptor beta chains from one sample, sequenced in a study of identical twins. MiXCR, applied by TCRdb to the 5' RACE reads, yields one record per CDR3 protein. The sample carries about 220,000 distinct CDR3 sequences, around 9.6% recorded once. The sequenced sample consisted of memory (CD45RO+) T cells sorted from blood. The receptors come from a woman in her late teens or twenties in good health. The CDR3 runs from the conserved cysteine through the conserved F or W. The D gene is left open where the match is weak. The size entry is marked missing in some rows and otherwise reads once, few, many or a size class.

CDR3 DNA: TGTGCCAGCAGTCATGGACCGGCGGGCGAGCAGTACTTC
CDR3 protein: CASSHGPAGEQYF
J gene: TRBJ2-7
V gene: TRBV12-3/TRBV12-4
D gene: .
clone size: .

CDR3 DNA: TGTGCCAGCAGTTACAGGGACGGCTACACCTTC
CDR3 protein: CASSYRDGYTF
J gene: TRBJ1-2
V gene: TRBV6-2/TRBV6-3
D gene: .
clone size: few

CDR3 DNA: TGTGCCAGCAGCCCTGGGGCAGCGAACACTGAAGCTTTCTTT
CDR3 protein: CASSPGAANTEAFF
J gene: TRBJ1-1
V gene: TRBV7-2
D gene: .
clone size: few

CDR3 DNA: TGTGCCAGCAGCTCAGGGGGCTACTACGAGCAGTACTTC
CDR3 protein: CASSSGGYYEQYF
J gene: TRBJ2-7
V gene: TRBV7-9
D gene: TRBD1
clone size: many

CDR3 DNA: TGTGCCAGCAGTTACAAGGCGGAAAGCTACGAGCAGTACTTC
CDR3 protein: CASSYKAESYEQYF
J gene: TRBJ2-7
V gene: TRBV6-5
D gene: .
clone size: few

CDR3 DNA: TGCGCCAGCAGCTTGAACGGCAGCCCATCGGCAGCTTCACCCCTCCACTTT
CDR3 protein: CASSLNGSPSAASPLHF
J gene: TRBJ1-6
V gene: TRBV5-1
D gene: .
clone size: .

CDR3 DNA: TGTGCCAGTCACACCTCAGGGGGAAGCTCCTACGAGCAGTACTTC
CDR3 protein: CASHTSGGSSYEQYF
J gene: TRBJ2-7
V gene: TRBV19
D gene: TRBD1
clone size: few

CDR3 DNA: TGCAGTGCCGCCGGACAGGGGCAGGCGGAGACCCAGTACTTC
CDR3 protein: CSAAGQGQAETQYF
J gene: TRBJ2-5
V gene: TRBV20-1
D gene: TRBD1
clone size: .

CDR3 DNA: TGTGCCAGCAGTCTCCGGGTGGGGGCGTGGAACACCGGGGAGCTGTTTTTT
CDR3 protein: CASSLRVGAWNTGELFF
J gene: TRBJ2-2
V gene: TRBV12-3/TRBV12-4
D gene: .
clone size: many

CDR3 DNA: TGCAGTGCTAGGGGTACACCGGGACTAGCGGGAGGTGAGCAGTTCTTC
CDR3 protein: CSARGTPGLAGGEQFF
J gene: TRBJ2-1
V gene: TRBV20-1
D gene: TRBD2
clone size: many

CDR3 DNA: TGCAGCGTTCCCCCGGGACAGGGCGCTGAAGCTTTCTTT
CDR3 protein: CSVPPGQGAEAFF
J gene: TRBJ1-1
V gene: TRBV29-1
D gene: TRBD1
clone size: .

CDR3 DNA: TGTGCCAGCAGCTGGGGGGGCTCCTATCAGCCCCAGCATTTT
CDR3 protein: CASSWGGSYQPQHF
J gene: TRBJ1-5
V gene: TRBV5-6
D gene: .
clone size: .

CDR3 DNA: TGCGCCAGCAGCTTGGCCCCCGGAATGTCTCAGCCCCAGCATTTT
CDR3 protein: CASSLAPGMSQPQHF
J gene: TRBJ1-5
V gene: TRBV5-1
D gene: .
clone size: many

CDR3 DNA: TGTGCCATCAGTGAGGGGAAAGGGAGCGGGAGGGCCCTCGATGAGCAGTTCTTC
CDR3 protein: CAISEGKGSGRALDEQFF
J gene: TRBJ2-1
V gene: TRBV10-3
D gene: TRBD2
clone size: many

CDR3 DNA: TGCGCCAGCAGCCTAACTAGCGGTGAGGCTGAGCAGTTCTTC
CDR3 protein: CASSLTSGEAEQFF
J gene: TRBJ2-1
V gene: TRBV4-1
D gene: TRBD2
clone size: few

CDR3 DNA: TGTGCCAGCAGCTTAAGCTCCACGGGTGAAGCTTTCTTT
CDR3 protein: CASSLSSTGEAFF
J gene: TRBJ1-1
V gene: TRBV7-3
D gene: .
clone size: .

CDR3 DNA: TGTGCCAGCAGCATTTTTGTGGGGGGTCCCACAGATACGCAGTATTTT
CDR3 protein: CASSIFVGGPTDTQYF
J gene: TRBJ2-3
V gene: TRBV9
D gene: .
clone size: few

CDR3 DNA: TGCGCCAGCAGCGCGCGGGCTACCGTCTCCTACGAGCAGTACTTC
CDR3 protein: CASSARATVSYEQYF
J gene: TRBJ2-7
V gene: TRBV5-1
D gene: .
clone size: few

CDR3 DNA: TGCGCCAGCAGCTTAGGTCAAACTAATGAAAAACTGTTTTTT
CDR3 protein: CASSLGQTNEKLFF
J gene: TRBJ1-4
V gene: TRBV5-1
D gene: .
clone size: many

CDR3 DNA: TGTGCCAGCAGTTCCCGGACTGCCAAAGAGACCCAGTACTTC
CDR3 protein: CASSSRTAKETQYF
J gene: TRBJ2-5
V gene: TRBV6-2/TRBV6-3
D gene: .
clone size: few

CDR3 DNA: TGTGCCAGCATGCCGCGGTACAGGGTCGGGGAGCTGTTTTTT
CDR3 protein: CASMPRYRVGELFF
J gene: TRBJ2-2
V gene: TRBV6-1
D gene: .
clone size: .

CDR3 DNA: TGTGCCAGCAGTAATGGCGGGAGCATCTACAATGAGCAGTTCTTC
CDR3 protein: CASSNGGSIYNEQFF
J gene: TRBJ2-1
V gene: TRBV5-4
D gene: TRBD2
clone size: few

CDR3 DNA: TGTGCCGTCCGACTAGCGGCCACCTACGAGCAGTACTTC
CDR3 protein: CAVRLAATYEQYF
J gene: TRBJ2-7
V gene: TRBV27
D gene: TRBD2
clone size: many

CDR3 DNA: TGCAGTGCCCTAACCGGGACAGACCAAGAGACCCAGTACTTC
CDR3 protein: CSALTGTDQETQYF
J gene: TRBJ2-5
V gene: TRBV20-1
D gene: TRBD1
clone size: few

CDR3 DNA: TGTGCCAGCAGCATAGGGACAGGTTGGGGTGATACGCAGTATTTT
CDR3 protein: CASSIGTGWGDTQYF
J gene: TRBJ2-3
V gene: TRBV5-5
D gene: TRBD1
clone size: many

CDR3 DNA: TGTGCCACCTCGGGGGAAACCGCTGGAAACACCATATATTTT
CDR3 protein: CATSGETAGNTIYF
J gene: TRBJ1-3
V gene: TRBV10-3
D gene: .
clone size: few

CDR3 DNA: TGTGCCAGCAGTACGCTTAGCGGGAGGGCCTACAATGAGCAGTTCTTC
CDR3 protein: CASSTLSGRAYNEQFF
J gene: TRBJ2-1
V gene: TRBV27
D gene: TRBD2
clone size: few

CDR3 DNA: TGCGCCAGCAGTCCCAGGGGATTGAACACTGAAGCTTTCTTT
CDR3 protein: CASSPRGLNTEAFF
J gene: TRBJ1-1
V gene: TRBV10-2
D gene: .
clone size: few

CDR3 DNA: TGTGCCACCAGCAAAGGAGGCAGACCAACTAATGAAAAACTGTTTTTT
CDR3 protein: CATSKGGRPTNEKLFF
J gene: TRBJ1-4
V gene: TRBV15
D gene: .
clone size: few

CDR3 DNA: TGTGCCAGCAGTTCCCCAGGGAACTATAATTCACCCCTCCACTTT
CDR3 protein: CASSSPGNYNSPLHF
J gene: TRBJ1-6
V gene: TRBV12-3/TRBV12-4
D gene: .
clone size: many

CDR3 DNA: TGCAGTGCTAGAGCTTCTAACAATGAAAAACTGTTTTTT
CDR3 protein: CSARASNNEKLFF
J gene: TRBJ1-4
V gene: TRBV20-1
D gene: .
clone size: .

CDR3 DNA: TGTGCCAGCAGCTCCGGGAGTATCGGCTACACCTTC
CDR3 protein: CASSSGSIGYTF
J gene: TRBJ1-2
V gene: TRBV5-6
D gene: .
clone size: few

CDR3 DNA: TGCGCCAGCAGCTGGCAGGGGCGCGGCGACACCATATATTTT
CDR3 protein: CASSWQGRGDTIYF
J gene: TRBJ1-3
V gene: TRBV5-1
D gene: .
clone size: many

CDR3 DNA: TGTGCCAGCAGTTATACCAAGGGACAGGGGGCTCGAGCTAACTATGGCTACACCTTC
CDR3 protein: CASSYTKGQGARANYGYTF
J gene: TRBJ1-2
V gene: TRBV6-5
D gene: TRBD1
clone size: .

CDR3 DNA: TGTGCCAGCAGCCAGGACAGGGAGGCTTTCTTT
CDR3 protein: CASSQDREAFF
J gene: TRBJ1-1
V gene: TRBV7-9
D gene: TRBD1
clone size: few

CDR3 DNA: TGCAGCGTTACGTTACTTGGAGGGGAGCTGTTTTTT
CDR3 protein: CSVTLLGGELFF
J gene: TRBJ2-2
V gene: TRBV29-1
D gene: .
clone size: .

CDR3 DNA: TGTGCCAGCAGTGCCCGGACTAGCGGGAGAATCAATGAGCAGTTCTTC
CDR3 protein: CASSARTSGRINEQFF
J gene: TRBJ2-1
V gene: TRBV6-4
D gene: TRBD2
clone size: .

CDR3 DNA: TGTGCCAGCACCCTTCCCCGGAGTGGCTACACCTTC
CDR3 protein: CASTLPRSGYTF
J gene: TRBJ1-2
V gene: TRBV12-3/TRBV12-4
D gene: .
clone size: .

CDR3 DNA: TGTGCCAGCAGTTTTCACAGAGCCCCTGTCAATGAGCAGTTCTTC
CDR3 protein: CASSFHRAPVNEQFF
J gene: TRBJ2-1
V gene: TRBV12-3/TRBV12-4
D gene: .
clone size: few

CDR3 DNA: TGCAGTGCTAGAGATCGTCAGGGAATTCCTAACGAGCAGTACTTC
CDR3 protein: CSARDRQGIPNEQYF
J gene: TRBJ2-7
V gene: TRBV20-1
D gene: .
clone size: many

CDR3 DNA: TGTGCCAGCAGCGTAGACGGGGAACAAAACAATGAGCAGTTCTTC
CDR3 protein: CASSVDGEQNNEQFF
J gene: TRBJ2-1
V gene: TRBV9
D gene: .
clone size: .